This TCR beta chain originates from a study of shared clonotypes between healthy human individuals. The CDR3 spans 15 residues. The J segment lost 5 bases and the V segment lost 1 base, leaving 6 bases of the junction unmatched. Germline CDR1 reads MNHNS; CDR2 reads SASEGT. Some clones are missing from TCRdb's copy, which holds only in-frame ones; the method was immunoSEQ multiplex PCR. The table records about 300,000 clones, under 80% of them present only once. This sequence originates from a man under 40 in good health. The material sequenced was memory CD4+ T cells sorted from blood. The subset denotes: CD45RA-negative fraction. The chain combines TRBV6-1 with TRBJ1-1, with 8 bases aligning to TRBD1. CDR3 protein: CASSEVRGRGTEAFF. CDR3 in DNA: TGTGCCAGCAGTGAAGTCAGGGGGCGAGGGACTGAAGCTTTCTTT.